Listed here are 15 T cell receptor beta chains from one sample, sequenced in a study of graft-versus-host responses after intestinal transplantation. No antigen is known for these receptors. Profiling relied on immunoSEQ multiplex PCR, and the TCRdb table lists in-frame clones only, not all of them. The sample gives 70,000 to 95,000 clones, approximately 95% of which show up once; around 1.1% is in the top ten. The sample here was unstimulated CD8+ T cells sorted from spleen or lymph node cells, taken before transplant. Receptors originate from a human donor who was the organ donor for an intestinal transplant.

The V and J genes are TRBV27 and TRBJ2-1, with D possibly TRBD1 on 6 matching bases. The CDR3 is 13 amino acids. Trimming left V 8 bases short and J 5 bases short, with 13 bases between. CDR1 MNHEY and CDR2 SMNVEV come from the germline V gene (reference sequence). Here the CDR3 DNA reads TGTGCCAGCGGCCTTTGGGGGCACAATGAGCAGTTCTTC. Translated: CASGLWGHNEQFF.

The V call is TRBV7-9, the J call TRBJ2-5, with 9 bases lining up with TRBD1. After removal of 5 bases from V and 5 bases from J, the junction contained 12 bases not matched to a gene. The CDR3 runs to 16 residues. Germline V gene sequence: CDR1 SEHNR, CDR2 FQNEAQ (reference sequence). The CDR3 DNA reads as TGTGCCAGCAGCGGCTCGACAGGGGGGCTGTGGGAGACCCAGTACTTC. This translates into CASSGSTGGLWETQYF.

Concerning this clone: In the same sample, other DNA sequences code for this CDR3. The J gene is TRBJ1-5, the V gene TRBV15; 8 bases are shared with TRBD1. V dropped 3 bases and J dropped 7; count of bases not matched to a gene: 5. The germline V gene encodes CDR1 LNHNV and CDR2 YYDKDF (reference sequence). CDR3 size: 14 residues. CDR3 residues: CATSRTGVGQPQHF. CDR3 DNA: TGTGCCACCAGCAGGACAGGGGTCGGCCAGCCCCAGCATTTT.

DNA for the CDR3: TGTGCCAGCAGCCAAGCGGACAGGAGCTCCTACGAGCAGTACTTC. Protein sequence: CASSQADRSSYEQYF. The chain recombines TRBV4-2 with TRBJ2-7; 7 nucleotides match TRBD1. J was trimmed by 0 bases and V by 1 base; bases with no gene match: 3. This CDR3 is built from 15 residues. Looked up from germline, CDR1 is LGHNA and CDR2 is YNFKEQ.

The CDR3 loop is CASRSSGGAYNEQFF. CDR3 nucleotide sequence: TGTGCCAGCAGATCAAGCGGGGGGGCCTACAATGAGCAGTTCTTC. This sequence joins TRBV7-9 and TRBJ2-1; 10 bases are a match to TRBD2. The germline gives CDR1 SEHNR, CDR2 FQNEAQ (reference sequence). The CDR3 is 15 amino acids. Trimming removed 6 bases from V and 2 bases from J; junction bases left unmatched: 4. The variable domain in full, completed from reference TRBV7-9 and TRBJ2-1, reads DTGVSQNPRHKITKRGQNVTFRCDPISEHNRLYWYRQTLGQGPEFLTYFQNEAQLEKSRLLSDRFSAERPKGSFSTLEIQRTEQGDSAMYLCASRSSGGAYNEQFFGPGTRLTVL.

V gene TRBV5-4 combines with J gene TRBJ2-1, with D unresolved. Trimming removed 3 bases at V and 6 bases at J, with 10 bases between. CDR1 is SGHNT and CDR2 is YYREEE in the germline V gene (reference sequence). The CDR3 runs to 13 residues. The CDR3 region has the DNA TGTGCCAGCAGCTCTACTACTGCCAATGAGCAGTTCTTC. Protein: CASSSTTANEQFF.

The V call is TRBV19, the J call TRBJ1-1; a possible D gene is TRBD1 (6 bases). Between the trimmed V and J ends, which lost 1 base and 4 bases, there was a span of 10 bases. CDR1 and CDR2 from the germline V gene are LNHDA and SQIVND (reference sequence). CDR3 length equals 14 residues. CDR3 nucleotides: TGTGCCAGTAGTATAGGGGGGCTGGGCACTGAAGCTTTCTTT. Translation: CASSIGGLGTEAFF.

This clone was observed a single time. The genes are TRBV29-1 and TRBJ1-1; D perhaps matches TRBD1 (5 bases). CDR3 length equals 15 residues. The V end lost 8 bases, the J end lost 1 base, and 20 bases lay between the germline ends. Per germline, CDR1 SQVTM and CDR2 ANQGSEA. In nucleotides, the CDR3 is TGCAGCACGCTCGGGGGGGAAGTAGGGAACACTGAAGCTTTCTTT. Amino acid sequence: CSTLGGEVGNTEAFF.

The V gene is TRBV27, the J gene TRBJ2-7, with D possibly being TRBD2 (6 bases). Trimming pared 9 bases from V and 0 bases from J, leaving 18 bases between. Per the germline V gene, CDR1 is MNHEY and CDR2 is SMNVEV (reference sequence). CDR3 size: 15 residues. CDR3 sequence reads: CASRRGAGFSYEQYF. The CDR3 bases are TGTGCCAGTCGCCGAGGGGCGGGGTTCTCCTACGAGCAGTACTTC.

The V and J genes are TRBV10-3 and TRBJ1-3; D perhaps matches TRBD1 (6 bases). This CDR3 comprises 16 residues. Germline V CDR1 and CDR2: ENHRY, SYGVKD. Trimming took off 10 bases at V and 5 bases at J, with 24 bases between the two ends. The CDR3, as DNA: TGTGCCACCGTCCCCTCTTGGGGGCTCGGAAGAAACACCATATATTTT. The encoded protein is CATVPSWGLGRNTIYF.

This clone appeared once. The chain combines TRBV7-9 with TRBJ2-1, with 11 bases aligning to TRBD2. CDR1 and CDR2 (germline): SEHNR, FQNEAQ (reference sequence). This CDR3 is built from 19 residues. V shed 3 bases and J 9 bases; nucleotides not matched to a gene: 19. The CDR3 sequence is CASSFPFSLHTSGRPEQFF. The CDR3 bases are TGTGCCAGCAGCTTTCCGTTTAGCCTTCACACTAGCGGGAGACCTGAGCAGTTCTTC.

This clone was seen once. The CDR3 nucleotides are TGTGCCAGCAGCTTAGAACCTAGCGGGGATAGGACAGATACGCAGTATTTT. This encodes CASSLEPSGDRTDTQYF. The chain is built from TRBV7-8 and TRBJ2-3, with 9 bases identical to TRBD2. The length of the CDR3 is 17 residues. Unmatched junction bases numbered 8, after V lost 1 base and J lost 3 bases. The V gene's germline CDR1 is SGHVS and CDR2 FQNEAQ.

J is TRBJ1-2 and V is TRBV7-3, with TRBD1 matching 7 bases. This CDR3 is 15 amino acids long. The J segment lost 3 bases and the V segment lost 0 bases, leaving 4 bases of the junction unmatched. Germline values: CDR1 SGHTA, CDR2 FQGTGA. In DNA form, the CDR3 reads TGTGCCAGCAGCTTAACAGGGGGCCGCGACTATGGCTACACCTTC. Translating gives CASSLTGGRDYGYTF.

The chain combines TRBV5-4 with TRBJ2-5; 10 nucleotides align to TRBD2. The V and J ends lost 7 bases and 5 bases, in that order; junction bases with no gene match: 14. Germline values: CDR1 SGHNT, CDR2 YYREEE (reference sequence). There are 16 residues in the CDR3. The CDR3 DNA is TGTGCCAGCGGGTTTGCCAGCGGGAGGGTTTTGGAGACCCAGTACTTC. Translation gives CASGFASGRVLETQYF.

The chain uses TRBV28 and TRBJ2-3; a weak D match, TRBD1 (6 bases). Trimming pared 4 bases from V and 5 bases from J, leaving 19 bases between. The CDR3 has 16 residues. Germline lookup yields CDR1 MDHEN and CDR2 SYDVKM. The CDR3, as DNA: TGTGCCAGCAGTTCTGGGCCCAGGGGCGACGTAGATACGCAGTATTTT. Protein product: CASSSGPRGDVDTQYF.